The TCR beta chain described here comes from a study of shared clonotypes between healthy human individuals. Overall study: CD4 naive and memory got three plates each, CD8 naive two, CD8 memory one. Study conclusions and caveats: Depth of sequencing was expected to influence donor clonotype sharing.

Clones were sequenced by immunoSEQ multiplex PCR, and TCRdb holds only the in-frame ones, with some missing. The sample consists of under 850,000 clones, approximately 92% of them appearing once. Cells designated naive CD8 were CD45RO-negative and were positively selected for CCR7, with terminally differentiated effector memory CD45RA+ cells excluded. Remarks on this clone: Its antigen remains unidentified.

The receptor was isolated from a man younger than 40 in good health. Sequenced: naive CD8+ T cells sorted from blood.

The CDR3 bases are TGTGCCAGCAGCTTGTTGTCGGGAGGCCCGAGCTCCTACAATGAGCAGTTCTTC. It codes for CASSLLSGGPSSYNEQFF. The chain recombines TRBV5-4 with TRBJ2-1; 7 bases are a match to TRBD2. The V segment lost 1 base and the J segment 0 bases; nucleotides outside the gene matches: 10. CDR1 and CDR2 (germline): SGHNT, YYREEE (reference sequence). This CDR3 contains 18 residues.